This T cell receptor (beta chain) emerged from a study of cytomegalovirus exposure and HLA in healthy donors. The PCR employed 60 Vbeta primers together with 13 Jbeta primers. Data came from immunoSEQ multiplex PCR; TCRdb stores just in-frame clones and leaves some out. The data contain about 190,000 clones, just under 75% of them seen just once; the ten biggest clones take up about 3%. Regarding the study as a whole: What TCR beta sequences reportedly achieved was accurate prediction of HLA-A and HLA-B alleles in most subjects. In a later analysis, DRB1 alleles had the most associated TCRs; HLA-C alleles the fewest.

On this clone: Antigen specificity is unknown. An end of the junction does not agree with germline; a read error may underlie this.

This CDR3 is 18 amino acids long. From germline, CDR1 is LNHNV and CDR2 YYDKDF (reference sequence). The rearrangement joins TRBV15 to TRBJ2-7; 7 bases are a match to TRBD2. Material: PBMCs. This TCR was sampled from a woman in her twenties or thirties in good health and CMV-seropositive. The DNA of the CDR3 is TGTGCCGCCAGCAGAGATCTCACTAGGCGGGAGAGGACCAACGAGCAGTACTTC. This gives the protein CAASRDLTRRERTNEQYF.